The sequence of this T cell receptor (beta chain) was determined in a study of OX40 agonist ivuxolimab in advanced cancers. Study-level results: CD8+ T cells (on average) carried more expanded clones than CD4+ T cells. Expanded peripheral T cell antigen specificity was not determined.

Trimming removed 0 bases from V and 6 bases from J, with 20 bases in between. CDR3 length equals 18 residues. Germline-derived CDR1 and CDR2 are SGHTA and FQGNSA. Only in-frame clones appear in the TCRdb table, and some are missing; sequencing was by immunoSEQ multiplex PCR. Among around 64,000 clones listed, about 80% were seen once. With regard to this clone: Antigen unknown.

Sequences were derived from CD4+ or CD8+ T cells sorted from blood, sampled in a trial of the OX40 agonist ivuxolimab. This chain uses TRBV7-2 with TRBJ2-2; no clear D. The sequence was obtained from an adult with an advanced solid tumor such as melanoma, head and neck, liver or kidney cancer. The CDR3 sequence: CASSLARSTHLRSGELFF. The DNA for the CDR3 is TGTGCCAGCAGCTTAGCCCGTAGTACCCACCTTCGATCCGGGGAGCTGTTTTTT.